The next 5 T cell receptor beta chains were all read from a single sample in a study of regulatory T cells in long-lasting Graves disease. Indicated time point: newly diagnosed GD, antithyroid drugs for less than 3 months. The TCR library was prepared using RNA isolated from PBMCs. CDR3 regions were amplified by Arm-PCR using iRepertoire HTBI primers to build TCR beta libraries. From the multiplex PCR reads, TCRdb called clonotypes with MiXCR, one entry per CDR3 protein. The data hold hundreds of thousands of distinct CDR3 sequences, with approximately 15% observed a single time. This same sample was also part of a study on T cells in Graves' hyperthyroidism and ophthalmopathy.

The sequences come from peripheral blood mononuclear cells (PBMCs), collected at new diagnosis, from a patient treated with antithyroid drugs. These receptors all stem from a woman aged 40 to 50 with Graves disease.

This clonotype was counted many times. This could be a read error, since a much larger clone is one nucleotide away. The genes are TRBV2 and TRBJ2-7; D is undetermined. The CDR3 length is 12 residues. The germline V and J ends were trimmed by 7 bases and 4 bases, with 11 bases remaining between them. Looked up from germline, CDR1 is SNHLY and CDR2 is FYNNEI. The CDR3 DNA is TGTGCCAGCAATGTAACCAAGTACGAGCAGTACTTC. It is translated as CASNVTKYEQYF.

This clonotype showed up many times. V is TRBV19 and J is TRBJ1-2; 8 positions match TRBD1. Germline CDR1 LNHDA, CDR2 SQIVND (reference sequence). CDR3 size: 14 residues. After removal of 5 bases from V and 4 bases from J, the junction contained 6 bases not matched to a gene. The CDR3 sequence is CASSVTGVLYGYTF. The CDR3 DNA follows: TGTGCCAGTAGTGTGACAGGGGTACTCTATGGCTACACCTTC.

This clonotype was detected ten times or more. The chain has TRBV5-1 and TRBJ2-1, with 8 nucleotides matching TRBD1. Per germline, CDR1 SGHRS and CDR2 YFSETQ. This CDR3 has 15 residues. V shed 2 bases and J 3 bases; nucleotides not matched to a gene: 4. CDR3 bases: TGCGCCAGCAGCTTAGGACAGGGATACTACAATGAGCAGTTCTTC. Its protein is CASSLGQGYYNEQFF.

Concerning this clonotype: A much larger clone sits a single nucleotide away, making a read error possible. This chain links TRBV19 with TRBJ1-3, with D uncertain. Germline assignment: CDR1 LNHDA and CDR2 SQIVND (reference sequence). The CDR3 has 16 amino acids. V was shortened by 4 bases and J by 0 bases, with 13 bases between the two germline ends. The CDR3 coding sequence is TGTGCCAGTAGTACGCGGGCGACACTCTCTGGAAACACCATATATTTT. It codes for CASSTRATLSGNTIYF.

The chain uses TRBV20-1 and TRBJ2-7, with TRBD2 matching over 11 bases. The J segment lost 4 bases and the V segment lost 0 bases, leaving 5 bases of the junction unmatched. Germline CDR1 and CDR2: DFQATT and SNEGSKA (reference sequence). The CDR3 covers 15 residues. The CDR3 DNA follows: TGCAGTGCTAGAGATAGCGGGAGGGCGCAATACGAGCAGTACTTC. It is translated as CSARDSGRAQYEQYF.